The rows below give T cell receptor beta chains drawn from one sample of a study of long-term antiretroviral therapy in people with HIV. TCRdb's copy holds only in-frame clones and misses some; the assay was immunoSEQ multiplex PCR. The profile covers roughly 50,000 clones, with around 80% appearing a single time and roughly 3.2% taken by the ten largest. Specimen: unsorted PBMCs, collected 0.8 years after starting antiretroviral therapy. All receptors come from a woman aged 18-29 years with HIV. Each CDR3 is given with its conserved first and last residue. Fields, in order: D gene, J gene, clone size, V gene, CDR3 DNA, CDR3 protein. D genes are given only for firm matches. Clone size is not always given. Where it is, it says once, few, many or a class for expanded clones.

d_call: TRBD1
j_call: TRBJ1-5
clone_size: once
v_call: TRBV7-2
cdr3_nt: TGTGCCAGCAGCTTGGACAGGTCCCGCAATCAGCCCCAGCATTTT
cdr3_aa: CASSLDRSRNQPQHF

d_call: .
j_call: TRBJ2-7
clone_size: few
v_call: TRBV9
cdr3_nt: TGTGCCAGCAGCCCCGGGGACGGACGAACCTACGAGCAGTACTTC
cdr3_aa: CASSPGDGRTYEQYF

d_call: .
j_call: TRBJ2-5
clone_size: .
v_call: TRBV18
cdr3_nt: TGTGCCAGCTCACCACCGGGGATCCAAGAGACCCAGTACTTC
cdr3_aa: CASSPPGIQETQYF

d_call: .
j_call: TRBJ2-6
clone_size: .
v_call: TRBV28
cdr3_nt: TGTGCCAGCAGTTCCTCCCGGCTCTCTGGGGCCAACGTCCTGACTTTC
cdr3_aa: CASSSSRLSGANVLTF

d_call: TRBD1
j_call: TRBJ2-7
clone_size: .
v_call: TRBV4-1
cdr3_nt: TGCGCCAGCAGCCAGCACCGGGACAGGGAGGACGAGCAGTACTTC
cdr3_aa: CASSQHRDREDEQYF

d_call: .
j_call: TRBJ2-3
clone_size: .
v_call: TRBV9
cdr3_nt: TGTGCCAGCAGCGCCGACGACTTTACGACAGCTAGCACAGATACGCAGTATTTT
cdr3_aa: CASSADDFTTASTDTQYF

d_call: .
j_call: TRBJ2-7
clone_size: few
v_call: TRBV7-9
cdr3_nt: TGTGCCAGCAGCTTTCTGGGGGGACGGAGCTCCTACGAGCAGTACTTC
cdr3_aa: CASSFLGGRSSYEQYF

d_call: .
j_call: TRBJ1-1
clone_size: once
v_call: TRBV2
cdr3_nt: TGTGCCAGCAGGGAAAACCGGGCTGAAGCTTTCTTT
cdr3_aa: CASRENRAEAFF

d_call: .
j_call: TRBJ2-6
clone_size: .
v_call: TRBV27
cdr3_nt: TGTGCCAGCAGAGCAGGTGCTGGGGCCAACGTCCTGACTTTC
cdr3_aa: CASRAGAGANVLTF

d_call: TRBD2
j_call: TRBJ2-5
clone_size: .
v_call: TRBV18
cdr3_nt: TGTGCCAGCTCACCAAGCGGGACGCAAGAGACCCAGTACTTC
cdr3_aa: CASSPSGTQETQYF

d_call: .
j_call: TRBJ2-7
clone_size: .
v_call: TRBV10-3
cdr3_nt: TGTGCCATCAGTGAGTCCGAGGGCTCCTACGAGCAGTACTTC
cdr3_aa: CAISESEGSYEQYF

d_call: .
j_call: TRBJ1-3
clone_size: .
v_call: TRBV5-4
cdr3_nt: TGTGCCAGCACCGCGGGTACAGGGTCTGGAAACACCATATATTTT
cdr3_aa: CASTAGTGSGNTIYF

d_call: TRBD1
j_call: TRBJ1-2
clone_size: few
v_call: TRBV5-1
cdr3_nt: TGCGCCAGCAGCAATAGGACAGGGGGCGTATATGGCTACACCTTC
cdr3_aa: CASSNRTGGVYGYTF

d_call: .
j_call: TRBJ2-5
clone_size: .
v_call: TRBV21-1
cdr3_nt: TGTGCCAGCAGCAAACCCGGGACTAGCGGGAGCAGTAAAAGAGAGACCCAGTACTTC
cdr3_aa: CASSKPGTSGSSKRETQYF

d_call: TRBD1
j_call: TRBJ1-5
clone_size: .
v_call: TRBV7-6
cdr3_nt: TGTGCCAGCAGCTTAGGGGGGACAGGGTATCAGCCCCAGCATTTT
cdr3_aa: CASSLGGTGYQPQHF

d_call: .
j_call: TRBJ2-2
clone_size: .
v_call: TRBV6-6
cdr3_nt: TGTGCCAGCAGTTATGGAACAGGAAGAACCGGGGAGCTGTTTTTT
cdr3_aa: CASSYGTGRTGELFF

d_call: .
j_call: TRBJ1-4
clone_size: .
v_call: TRBV6-5
cdr3_nt: TGTGCCACTGGAACCCAGGGGCTAAATAATGAAAAACTGTTTTTT
cdr3_aa: CATGTQGLNNEKLFF

d_call: TRBD1
j_call: TRBJ1-1
clone_size: .
v_call: TRBV9
cdr3_nt: TGTGCCAGCGGAGGGGGCGCAAAGAACACTGAAGCTTTCTTT
cdr3_aa: CASGGGAKNTEAFF

d_call: .
j_call: TRBJ2-3
clone_size: .
v_call: TRBV4-3
cdr3_nt: TGCGCCAGCAGCCAGAATGGGCCTAGCCCTACTAGCACAGATACGCAGTATTTT
cdr3_aa: CASSQNGPSPTSTDTQYF

d_call: .
j_call: TRBJ1-1
clone_size: few
v_call: TRBV11-3
cdr3_nt: TGTGCCAGCAGCCGAGGGTCCAGCGGTGAAGCTTTCTTT
cdr3_aa: CASSRGSSGEAFF

d_call: .
j_call: TRBJ2-1
clone_size: .
v_call: TRBV7-9
cdr3_nt: TGTGCCAGCAGCGCAAGACGCGATGAGCAGTTCTTC
cdr3_aa: CASSARRDEQFF

d_call: TRBD2
j_call: TRBJ2-7
clone_size: .
v_call: TRBV27
cdr3_nt: TGTGCCAGCAGTTTACAGCGGGACGGGTACGAGCAGTACTTC
cdr3_aa: CASSLQRDGYEQYF

d_call: .
j_call: TRBJ1-4
clone_size: once
v_call: TRBV4-3
cdr3_nt: TGCGCCAGCAGCCAAGATTTCGGGAGTAATGAAAAACTGTTTTTT
cdr3_aa: CASSQDFGSNEKLFF